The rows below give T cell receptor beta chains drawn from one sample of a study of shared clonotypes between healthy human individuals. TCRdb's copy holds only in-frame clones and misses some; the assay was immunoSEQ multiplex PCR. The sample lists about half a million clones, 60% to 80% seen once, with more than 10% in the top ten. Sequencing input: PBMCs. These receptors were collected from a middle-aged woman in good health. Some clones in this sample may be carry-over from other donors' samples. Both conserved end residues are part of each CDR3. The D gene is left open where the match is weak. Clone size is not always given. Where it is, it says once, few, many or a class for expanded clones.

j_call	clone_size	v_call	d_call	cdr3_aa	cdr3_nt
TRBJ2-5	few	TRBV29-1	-	CSVPGTPQETQYF	TGCAGCGTGCCCGGGACTCCTCAAGAGACCCAGTACTTC
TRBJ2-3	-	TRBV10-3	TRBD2	CAISVGGMQDTQYF	TGTGCCATCAGTGTCGGGGGGATGCAGGATACGCAGTATTTT
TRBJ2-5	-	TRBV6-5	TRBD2	CASRRTSGWETQYF	TGTGCCAGCAGACGGACTAGCGGGTGGGAGACCCAGTACTTC
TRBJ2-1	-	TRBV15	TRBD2	CATSRDLQTAGVGYNEQFF	TGTGCCACCAGCAGAGATCTCCAAACAGCGGGAGTTGGGTACAATGAGCAGTTCTTC
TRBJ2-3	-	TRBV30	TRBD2	CAWSGSTSGYTDTQYF	TGTGCCTGGAGTGGCTCAACTAGCGGATACACAGATACGCAGTATTTT
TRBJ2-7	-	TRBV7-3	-	CASSLHQEGPLSSSYEQYF	TGTGCCAGCAGCCTCCATCAGGAGGGACCTCTTTCAAGCTCCTACGAGCAGTACTTC
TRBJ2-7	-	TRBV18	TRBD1	CASSLGQGEQYF	TGTGCCAGCTCACTAGGACAGGGCGAGCAGTACTTC
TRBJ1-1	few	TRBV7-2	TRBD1	CASSPTQGGAFF	TGTGCCAGCAGCCCTACCCAGGGGGGAGCTTTCTTT
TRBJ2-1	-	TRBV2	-	CASKGGASSYNEQFF	TGTGCCAGCAAGGGCGGGGCGAGCTCCTACAATGAGCAGTTCTTC
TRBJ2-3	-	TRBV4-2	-	CASSQVGVLGTDTQYF	TGTGCCAGCAGCCAAGTTGGAGTCCTCGGGACAGATACGCAGTATTTT
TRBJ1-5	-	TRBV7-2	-	CASSPGGGRGANQPQHF	TGTGCCAGCAGCCCCGGCGGGGGGCGCGGGGCGAATCAGCCCCAGCATTTT
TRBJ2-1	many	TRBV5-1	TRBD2	CASSLAGLANNEQFF	TGCGCCAGCAGCTTAGCGGGACTAGCAAACAATGAGCAGTTCTTC
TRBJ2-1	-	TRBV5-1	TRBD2	CASSLVLASGNNEQFF	TGCGCCAGCAGCTTGGTATTGGCTAGCGGGAACAATGAGCAGTTCTTC
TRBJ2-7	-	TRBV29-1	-	CSVAGVSSYEQYF	TGCAGCGTTGCCGGGGTGAGCTCCTACGAGCAGTACTTC
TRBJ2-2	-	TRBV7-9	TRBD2	CASSFRGGDTGELFF	TGTGCCAGCAGCTTTCGCGGGGGGGACACCGGGGAGCTGTTCTTT
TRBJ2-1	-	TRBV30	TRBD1	CAWTRGGQGYNEQFF	TGTGCCTGGACCAGGGGGGGACAGGGCTACAATGAGCAGTTCTTC
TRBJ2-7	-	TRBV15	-	CATSRDYNNEQYF	TGTGCCACCAGCAGAGACTATAACAACGAGCAGTACTTC